This T cell receptor beta chain appears in the sequencing data of a study of blood T cell repertoires in COVID-19. Across the study: PBMCs, B-cell-depleted T cells, or T cells were the source of the cDNA or gDNA that made up the material.

The germline V gene encodes CDR1 SGHRS and CDR2 YFSETQ. This CDR3 region has 16 residues. V lost 2 bases, J lost 1 base, and 2 bases stayed unmatched. The data were produced by immunoSEQ multiplex PCR, yet TCRdb's version contains in-frame clones alone and is incomplete. The sample gives 170,000 or so clones, roughly 84% of which show up once; 2.9% is in the top ten. The gene calls are TRBV5-1 and TRBJ2-2; TRBD2 agrees at 10 bases. This sequence was found in a woman in her fifties or sixties with acute or convalescent COVID-19. Sequencing was done on a sample of peripheral blood. The CDR3 loop is CASSLVAGGNTGELFF. The CDR3 nucleotides are TGCGCCAGCAGCTTAGTAGCGGGGGGGAACACCGGGGAGCTGTTTTTT.